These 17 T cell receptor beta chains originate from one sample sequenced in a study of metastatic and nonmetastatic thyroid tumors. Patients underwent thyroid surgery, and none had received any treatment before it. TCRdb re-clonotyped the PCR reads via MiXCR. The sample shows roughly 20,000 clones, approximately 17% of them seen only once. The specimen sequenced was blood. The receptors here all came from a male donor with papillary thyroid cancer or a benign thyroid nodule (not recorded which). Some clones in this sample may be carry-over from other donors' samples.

The CDR3 loop reads CASSQRQGYSGANVLTF. The CDR3 region has the DNA TGTGCCAGCAGCCAAAGACAGGGATACTCTGGGGCCAACGTCCTGACTTTC. This chain uses TRBV11-2 with TRBJ2-6; 7 bases are shared with TRBD1. Germline V gives CDR1 SGHAT, CDR2 FQNNGV. This CDR3 is 17 amino acids long. With 5 bases clipped from V and 0 bases from J, the junction kept 7 bases outside the gene matches.

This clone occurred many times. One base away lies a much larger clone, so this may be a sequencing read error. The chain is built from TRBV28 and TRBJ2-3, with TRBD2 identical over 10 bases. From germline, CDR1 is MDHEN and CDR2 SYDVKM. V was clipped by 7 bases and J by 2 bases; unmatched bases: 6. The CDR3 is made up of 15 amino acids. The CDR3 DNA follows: TGTGCCAGCATGATAAGCGGGAGGGACACAGATACGCAGTATTTT. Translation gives CASMISGRDTDTQYF. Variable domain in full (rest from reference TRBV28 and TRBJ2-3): DVKVTQSSRYLVKRTGEKVFLECVQDMDHENMFWYRQDPGLGLRLIYFSYDVKMKEKGDIPEGYSVSREKKERFSLILESASTNQTSMYLCASMISGRDTDTQYFGPGTRLTVL.

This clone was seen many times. CDR3 region: CASSFWATRGNEQFF. CDR3 nucleotide sequence: TGTGCCAGCAGCTTTTGGGCAACCCGAGGTAATGAGCAGTTCTTC. The V call is TRBV11-1, the J call TRBJ2-1; D not certain. This CDR3 comprises 15 residues. Germline V gene sequence: CDR1 SGHAT, CDR2 FQDESV (reference sequence). V lost 3 bases and J lost 7, with 16 bases in between.

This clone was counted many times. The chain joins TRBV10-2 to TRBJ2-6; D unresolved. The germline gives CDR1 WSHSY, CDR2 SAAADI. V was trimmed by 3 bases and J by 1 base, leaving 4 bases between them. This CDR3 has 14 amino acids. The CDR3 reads CASSERSGANVLTF. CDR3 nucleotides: TGCGCCAGCAGTGAACGTTCTGGGGCCAACGTCCTGACTTTC.

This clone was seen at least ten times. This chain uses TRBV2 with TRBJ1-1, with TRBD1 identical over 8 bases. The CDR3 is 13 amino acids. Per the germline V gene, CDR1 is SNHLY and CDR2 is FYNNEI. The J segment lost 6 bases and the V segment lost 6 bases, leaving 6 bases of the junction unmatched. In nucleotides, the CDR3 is TGTGCCAGCAGCAAGACAGGGGTCTCTGAAGCTTTCTTT. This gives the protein CASSKTGVSEAFF.

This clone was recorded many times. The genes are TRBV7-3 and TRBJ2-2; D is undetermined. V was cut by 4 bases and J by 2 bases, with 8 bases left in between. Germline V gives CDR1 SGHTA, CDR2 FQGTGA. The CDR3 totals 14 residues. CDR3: CASSSVVNTGELFF. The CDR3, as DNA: TGTGCCAGCAGCTCCGTTGTAAACACCGGGGAGCTGTTTTTT.

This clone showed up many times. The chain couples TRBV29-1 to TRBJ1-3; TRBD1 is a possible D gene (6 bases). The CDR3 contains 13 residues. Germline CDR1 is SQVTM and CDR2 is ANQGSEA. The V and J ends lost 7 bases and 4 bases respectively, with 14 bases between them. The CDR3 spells CSASDSWGNTIYF. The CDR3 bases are TGCAGCGCTTCGGACAGTTGGGGAAACACCATATATTTT.

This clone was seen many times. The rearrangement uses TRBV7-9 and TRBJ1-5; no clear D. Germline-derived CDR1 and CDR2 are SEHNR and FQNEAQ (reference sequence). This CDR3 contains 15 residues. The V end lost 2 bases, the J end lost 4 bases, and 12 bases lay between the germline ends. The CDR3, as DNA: TGTGCCAGCAGCTTATATGCTGACGGAAATCAGCCCCAGCATTTT. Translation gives CASSLYADGNQPQHF. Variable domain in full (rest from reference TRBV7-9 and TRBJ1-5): DTGVSQNPRHKITKRGQNVTFRCDPISEHNRLYWYRQTLGQGPEFLTYFQNEAQLEKSRLLSDRFSAERPKGSFSTLEIQRTEQGDSAMYLCASSLYADGNQPQHFGDGTRLSIL.

In DNA form, the CDR3 reads TGCGCCAGCAGCCAAGAAAGGACCTTCGGGGCAGGGGAGACCCAGTACTTC. Residues: CASSQERTFGAGETQYF. The chain joins TRBV4-3 to TRBJ2-5; perhaps D is TRBD1 or TRBD2 (5 bases each). Trimming removed 0 bases at V and 5 bases at J, with 19 bases between. The CDR3 runs 17 residues. The V gene's germline CDR1 is LGHNA and CDR2 YSLEER.

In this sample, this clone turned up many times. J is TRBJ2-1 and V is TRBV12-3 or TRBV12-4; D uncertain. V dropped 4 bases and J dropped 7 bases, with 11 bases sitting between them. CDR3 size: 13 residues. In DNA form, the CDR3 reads TGTGCCAGCAGTTCAGGCTCTTTGAATGAGCAGTTCTTC. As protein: CASSSGSLNEQFF.

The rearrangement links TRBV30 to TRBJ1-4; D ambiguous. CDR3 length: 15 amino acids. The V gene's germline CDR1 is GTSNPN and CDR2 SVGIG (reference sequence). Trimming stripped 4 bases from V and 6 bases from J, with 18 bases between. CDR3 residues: CAWMAVSRPYEKLFF. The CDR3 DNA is TGTGCCTGGATGGCGGTGTCCCGTCCCTATGAAAAACTGTTTTTT.

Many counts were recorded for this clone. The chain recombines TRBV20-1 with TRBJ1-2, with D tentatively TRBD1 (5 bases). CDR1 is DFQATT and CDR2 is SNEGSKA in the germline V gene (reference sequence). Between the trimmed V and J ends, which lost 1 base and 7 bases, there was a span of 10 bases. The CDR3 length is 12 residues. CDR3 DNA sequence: TGCAGTGCTAGAGCCGGGACTGGTGGCTACACCTTC. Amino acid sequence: CSARAGTGGYTF.

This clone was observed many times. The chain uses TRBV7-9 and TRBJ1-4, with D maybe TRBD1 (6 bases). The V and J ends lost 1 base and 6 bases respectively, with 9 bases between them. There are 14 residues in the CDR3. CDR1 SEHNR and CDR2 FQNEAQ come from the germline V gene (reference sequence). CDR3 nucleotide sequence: TGTGCCAGCAGCTTAGGACAGGTTGATGAAAAACTGTTTTTT. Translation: CASSLGQVDEKLFF.

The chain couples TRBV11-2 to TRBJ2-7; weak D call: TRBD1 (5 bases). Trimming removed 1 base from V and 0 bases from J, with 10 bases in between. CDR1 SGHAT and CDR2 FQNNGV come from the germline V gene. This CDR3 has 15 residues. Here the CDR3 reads CASSLVPDNSYEQYF. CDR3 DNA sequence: TGTGCCAGCAGCTTAGTTCCGGACAACTCCTACGAGCAGTACTTC.

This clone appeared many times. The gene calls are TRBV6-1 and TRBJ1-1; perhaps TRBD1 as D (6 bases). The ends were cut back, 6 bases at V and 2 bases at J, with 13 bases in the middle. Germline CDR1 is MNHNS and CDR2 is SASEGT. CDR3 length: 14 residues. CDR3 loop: CASSRGQINTEAFF. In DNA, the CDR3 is TGTGCCAGCAGCCGGGGACAAATTAACACTGAAGCTTTCTTT.

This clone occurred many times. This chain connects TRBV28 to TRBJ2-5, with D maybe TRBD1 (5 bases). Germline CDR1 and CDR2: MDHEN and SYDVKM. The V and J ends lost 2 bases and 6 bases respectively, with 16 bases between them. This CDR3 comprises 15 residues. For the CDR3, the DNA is TGTGCCAGCAGTTTACCTACCCCAGGGATGAAGACCCAGTACTTC. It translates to CASSLPTPGMKTQYF.

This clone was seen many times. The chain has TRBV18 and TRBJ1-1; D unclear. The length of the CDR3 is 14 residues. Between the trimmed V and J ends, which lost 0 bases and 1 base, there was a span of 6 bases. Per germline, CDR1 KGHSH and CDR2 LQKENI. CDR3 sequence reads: CASSPPRPNTEAFF. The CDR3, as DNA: TGTGCCAGCTCACCACCCCGACCGAACACTGAAGCTTTCTTT.